These 30 T cell receptor beta chains came from one sample sequenced in a study of long-term antiretroviral therapy in people with HIV. Survey-level resolution applied to immunoSEQ assay v3.0. Repertoires were generated with immunoSEQ multiplex PCR, while TCRdb's copy carries only in-frame clones and drops some. The sample comprises 20,000 to 30,000 clones, around three quarters of which are singletons, and more than 8.5% rests with the top ten. Source: unsorted PBMCs, taken 1.2 years after starting antiretroviral therapy. These receptors were collected from a woman aged 35 to 49 with HIV.

V is TRBV30 and J is TRBJ1-1; D ambiguous. V lost 2 bases, J lost 1 base, and 11 bases lay in between. CDR1 is GTSNPN, CDR2 SVGIG, per germline (reference sequence). The CDR3 is 14 residues long. For the CDR3, the DNA is TGTGCCTGGAGTTCAAGTATTAAGAACACTGAAGCTTTCTTT. This codes for CAWSSSIKNTEAFF.

The V and J genes are TRBV27 and TRBJ2-1; 8 bases map to TRBD2. CDR3 length equals 15 residues. Germline CDR1 and CDR2: MNHEY and SMNVEV (reference sequence). V gave up 6 bases and J gave up 2 bases; unmatched junction bases: 6. The CDR3 loop is CASSGLALPYNEQFF. The DNA of the CDR3 is TGTGCCAGCAGCGGACTAGCTCTACCCTACAATGAGCAGTTCTTC.

CDR3 in DNA: TGTGCTAGTGGTTTGATATTTTCAGGGGACTATGGCTACACCTTC. Its protein product is CASGLIFSGDYGYTF. The chain recombines TRBV12-5 with TRBJ1-2; possibly TRBD1 for D (6 bases). Germline values: CDR1 LGHNT, CDR2 FRNRAP. Trimming took 2 bases from V and 3 from J, leaving 13 bases between them. This CDR3 is built from 15 residues.

The chain combines TRBV19 with TRBJ1-2; a possible D gene is TRBD1 (5 bases). CDR1 and CDR2 (germline): LNHDA, SQIVND (reference sequence). This CDR3 region has 15 residues. Trimming took off 5 bases at V and 6 bases at J, with 19 bases between the two ends. CDR3 protein: CASSPHGLGVDGYTF. DNA for the CDR3: TGTGCCAGTAGTCCCCACGGGTTAGGGGTCGATGGCTACACCTTC.

This clone came up once. This rearrangement joins TRBV20-1 to TRBJ1-4; no reliable D call. Trimming shortened V by 6 bases and J by 7 bases, and 6 bases separated the two germline ends. Germline CDR1 reads DFQATT; CDR2 reads SNEGSKA (reference sequence). The CDR3 extends over 10 amino acids. Written as DNA, the CDR3 is TGCAGTGCCAATGGTGAAAAACTGTTTTTT. Residues: CSANGEKLFF.

The gene calls are TRBV19 and TRBJ1-3; D call uncertain. The CDR3 covers 16 residues. Deletions cut 5 bases from V and 1 base from J, with 15 bases between. Germline CDR1 and CDR2: LNHDA and SQIVND (reference sequence). For the CDR3, the DNA is TGTGCCAGTAGTTCGGGCAATTGGGGTTCTGGAAACACCATATATTTT. As protein: CASSSGNWGSGNTIYF.

This rearrangement joins TRBV5-4 to TRBJ2-7; TRBD2 matches 10 bases. V lost 4 bases, J lost 3 bases, and 4 bases stayed unmatched. CDR1 is SGHNT and CDR2 is YYREEE in the germline V gene (reference sequence). The CDR3 sequence is 14 residues long. CDR3 residues: CASSQSSGSYEQYF. The CDR3 DNA is TGTGCCAGCAGCCAGTCTAGCGGGAGCTACGAGCAGTACTTC.

The chain carries TRBV9 and TRBJ2-2; the D is unclear. V was clipped by 4 bases and J by 0 bases, with 10 bases between them. The CDR3 spans 15 residues. The germline gives CDR1 SGDLS, CDR2 YYNGEE. The CDR3 nucleotides are TGTGCCAGCAGCCCCTGGTACGCGAACACCGGGGAGCTGTTTTTT. This sequence encodes CASSPWYANTGELFF. The whole variable domain, remainder taken from reference TRBV9 and TRBJ2-2, is DSGVTQTPKHLITATGQRVTLRCSPRSGDLSVYWYQQSLDQGLQFLIQYYNGEERAKGNILERFSAQQFPDLHSELNLSSLELGDSALYFCASSPWYANTGELFFGEGSRLTVL.

The chain couples TRBV7-9 to TRBJ1-3; D unresolved. V gave up 5 bases and J gave up 0 bases, with 11 bases separating them. CDR1 is SEHNR and CDR2 is FQNEAQ in the germline V gene (reference sequence). The CDR3 is made up of 15 amino acids. The CDR3 bases are TGTGCCAGCAGCCAGGACCGGCCCTCTGGAAACACCATATATTTT. Translating gives CASSQDRPSGNTIYF. Combining the CDR3 with reference TRBV7-9 and TRBJ1-3 gives the whole variable domain DTGVSQNPRHKITKRGQNVTFRCDPISEHNRLYWYRQTLGQGPEFLTYFQNEAQLEKSRLLSDRFSAERPKGSFSTLEIQRTEQGDSAMYLCASSQDRPSGNTIYFGEGSWLTVV.

This chain uses TRBV30 with TRBJ1-1; no clear D. The CDR3 loop spans 15 amino acids. Germline-derived CDR1 and CDR2 are GTSNPN and SVGIG (reference sequence). Trimming removed 5 bases from V and 0 bases from J, with 16 bases in between. The CDR3 reads CAWLQIGRVNTEAFF. The CDR3 DNA is TGTGCCTGGCTACAAATAGGACGGGTGAACACTGAAGCTTTCTTT.

This clone was found a few times. The CDR3 nucleotides are TGTGCCAGCAGCTTAGGACGCAATCAGCCCCAGCATTTT. Residues: CASSLGRNQPQHF. The chain is built from TRBV7-2 and TRBJ1-5, with unresolved D. Germline CDR1 is SGHTA and CDR2 is FQGNSA. Trimming took 1 base from V and 2 from J, leaving 3 bases between them. The CDR3 totals 13 residues.

This chain uses TRBV27 with TRBJ1-1, with TRBD1 as a possible D gene (5 bases). Germline V CDR1 and CDR2: MNHEY, SMNVEV (reference sequence). The CDR3 length is 13 residues. Trimming shortened V by 3 bases and J by 7 bases, and 12 bases separated the two germline ends. The CDR3 here is CASSLGGGLEAFF. In DNA form, the CDR3 reads TGTGCCAGCAGTTTGGGGGGAGGGCTTGAAGCTTTCTTT.

The genes are TRBV19 and TRBJ1-1; unclear D gene. V lost 3 bases and J 1 base, leaving 6 bases between the germline ends. The CDR3 is made up of 13 amino acids. CDR1 and CDR2 from the germline V gene are LNHDA and SQIVND (reference sequence). The CDR3 DNA reads as TGTGCCAGTAGTATCATCGGGAACACTGAAGCTTTCTTT. It specifies CASSIIGNTEAFF. The complete variable domain, with remaining parts taken from reference TRBV19 and TRBJ1-1, reads DGGITQSPKYLFRKEGQNVTLSCEQNLNHDAMYWYRQDPGQGLRLIYYSQIVNDFQKGDIAEGYSVSREKKESFPLTVTSAQKNPTAFYLCASSIIGNTEAFFGQGTRLTVV.

The chain uses TRBV5-4 and TRBJ2-7; the D is unclear. The length of the CDR3 is 13 residues. V lost 5 bases to trimming and J lost 0 bases, with 9 bases between them. The germline V gene has CDR1 SGHNT and CDR2 YYREEE (reference sequence). The CDR3 DNA follows: TGTGCCAGCAGGGACGGTATCTCCTACGAGCAGTACTTC. Translating gives CASRDGISYEQYF.

The chain links TRBV5-1 to TRBJ2-1, with a tentative D call TRBD2 (6 bases). Germline loops: CDR1 SGHRS, CDR2 YFSETQ. Trimming shortened V by 0 bases and J by 14 bases, and 21 bases separated the two germline ends. The CDR3 totals 15 residues. DNA for the CDR3: TGCGCCAGCAGCTTGGTACTAGCTCCAGACTCGGGGGAGTTCTTC. Protein sequence: CASSLVLAPDSGEFF. The entire variable domain, with the rest obtained from reference TRBV5-1 and TRBJ2-1, is as follows: KAGVTQTPRYLIKTRGQQVTLSCSPISGHRSVSWYQQTPGQGLQFLFEYFSETQRNKGNFPGRFSGRQFSNSRSEMNVSTLELGDSALYLCASSLVLAPDSGEFFGPGTRLTVL.

This chain uses TRBV19 with TRBJ1-4, with D possibly matching TRBD1 (5 bases). Trimming shortened V by 5 bases and J by 1 base, and 11 bases separated the two germline ends. Germline CDR1 reads LNHDA; CDR2 reads SQIVND (reference sequence). This CDR3 contains 15 residues. CDR3 in DNA: TGTGCCAGTAGTCTGTCGGGGGGAACTAATGAAAAACTGTTTTTT. Protein sequence: CASSLSGGTNEKLFF. Together with reference TRBV19 and TRBJ1-4, the CDR3 gives the full variable domain: DGGITQSPKYLFRKEGQNVTLSCEQNLNHDAMYWYRQDPGQGLRLIYYSQIVNDFQKGDIAEGYSVSREKKESFPLTVTSAQKNPTAFYLCASSLSGGTNEKLFFGSGTQLSVL.

The chain links TRBV19 to TRBJ1-1; D is ambiguous. The CDR3 covers 15 residues. Trimming stripped 9 bases from V and 1 base from J, with 18 bases between. Per the germline V gene, CDR1 is LNHDA and CDR2 is SQIVND (reference sequence). CDR3 region: CASSTGRGRNTEAFF. CDR3 nucleotide sequence: TGTGCCAGCTCGACGGGTCGCGGGAGGAACACTGAAGCTTTCTTT.

The chain combines TRBV13 with TRBJ1-5, with TRBD1 matching 7 bases. CDR1 PRHDT and CDR2 FYEKMQ come from the germline V gene (reference sequence). CDR3 length equals 15 residues. V was pared by 4 bases and J by 3 bases, with 6 bases of the junction left unmatched. CDR3: CASSSPGTDNQPQHF. CDR3 DNA: TGTGCCAGCAGCTCCCCAGGGACAGACAATCAGCCCCAGCATTTT.

This rearrangement joins TRBV5-1 to TRBJ2-3, with TRBD2 matching over 8 bases. Germline assignment: CDR1 SGHRS and CDR2 YFSETQ. The CDR3 spans 17 residues. With 0 bases clipped from V and 5 bases from J, the junction kept 11 bases outside the gene matches. The CDR3 DNA follows: TGCGCCAGCAGCTTGGGTGGTAGCGGGACCCCGGTAGATACGCAGTATTTT. Amino acid sequence: CASSLGGSGTPVDTQYF.

A few counts support this clone. At one end the junction does not follow the germline gene, possibly because of a read error. The V gene is TRBV2, the J gene TRBJ1-3, with D unresolved. This CDR3 has 11 amino acids. Per germline, CDR1 SNHLY and CDR2 FYNNEI. CDR3 DNA sequence: TGTGCCAGCAGTGCAGGAAGCACCATATATTTT. Encoded protein: CASSAGSTIYF.

The V call is TRBV5-5, the J call TRBJ2-7, with unresolved D. The CDR3 is 13 amino acids. V lost 0 bases to trimming and J lost 5 bases, with 9 bases between them. The germline V gene has CDR1 SGHKS and CDR2 YYEKEE (reference sequence). The CDR3: CASSLVATDEQYF. In DNA, the CDR3 is TGTGCCAGCAGCTTGGTGGCGACCGACGAGCAGTACTTC.

This sequence joins TRBV7-8 and TRBJ2-2; weak D call: TRBD1 (5 bases). This CDR3 has 13 amino acids. From germline, CDR1 is SGHVS and CDR2 FQNEAQ. The V gene lost 5 bases and the J gene lost 7 bases, with 11 bases spanning the gap. CDR3 DNA sequence: TGTGCCAGCAGCGCTAGGGGAATCGGGGAGCTGTTTTTT. Translating gives CASSARGIGELFF.

This clone was counted only a few times. This chain uses TRBV27 with TRBJ1-1; D is unclear. The CDR3 has 13 amino acids. Germline V gene data show CDR1 as MNHEY and CDR2 as SMNVEV (reference sequence). V was pared by 2 bases and J by 4 bases, with 8 bases between. The CDR3, as DNA: TGTGCCAGCAGTTTAACCTCGGGCACTGAAGCTTTCTTT. Amino acid sequence: CASSLTSGTEAFF.

The chain is built from TRBV27 and TRBJ1-1, with TRBD1 matching over 7 bases. J lost 1 base, V lost 5 bases, and 4 bases had no gene match. This CDR3 is 14 amino acids long. The germline gives CDR1 MNHEY, CDR2 SMNVEV (reference sequence). CDR3 sequence reads: CASSQGVGNTEAFF. CDR3 nucleotide sequence: TGTGCCAGCAGTCAGGGGGTGGGGAACACTGAAGCTTTCTTT.

This chain connects TRBV7-8 to TRBJ2-1; either TRBD1 or TRBD2 may supply D (5 bases each). V was clipped by 4 bases and J by 3 bases, with 10 bases between them. There are 14 residues in the CDR3. Germline assignment: CDR1 SGHVS and CDR2 FQNEAQ. CDR3 amino acids: CASSWGPYYNEQFF. Written as DNA, the CDR3 is TGTGCCAGCAGCTGGGGACCCTACTACAATGAGCAGTTCTTC. The variable domain in full, with the rest retrieved from reference TRBV7-8 and TRBJ2-1, is GAGVSQSPRYKVAKRGQDVALRCDPISGHVSLFWYQQALGQGPEFLTYFQNEAQLDKSGLPSDRFFAERPEGSVSTLKIQRTQQEDSAVYLCASSWGPYYNEQFFGPGTRLTVL.

This clone showed up just a few times. The rearrangement uses TRBV6-5 and TRBJ1-2; a weak D match, TRBD1 (5 bases). This CDR3 has 16 residues. Between the trimmed V and J ends, which lost 0 bases and 0 bases, there was a span of 11 bases. CDR1 and CDR2 from the germline V gene are MNHEY and SVGAGI. CDR3 sequence reads: CASSYSGHSTNYGYTF. CDR3 sequence (DNA): TGTGCCAGCAGTTACTCCGGACATTCTACTAACTATGGCTACACCTTC.

V usage is TRBV18 and J usage is TRBJ2-7; D is undetermined. V was cut by 4 bases and J by 0 bases, with 1 base left in between. The germline V gene has CDR1 KGHSH and CDR2 LQKENI. The CDR3 has 11 residues. The CDR3 reads CASSHSYEQYF. DNA of the CDR3: TGTGCCAGCTCACACTCCTACGAGCAGTACTTC.

The rearrangement links TRBV5-6 to TRBJ2-3; D is unresolved. The CDR3 loop spans 14 amino acids. The V gene's germline CDR1 is SGHDT and CDR2 YYEEEE. V was pared by 1 base and J by 5 bases, with 11 bases between. DNA of the CDR3: TGTGCCAGCAGCTTGCCTAGGCGTGTAGATACGCAGTATTTT. This codes for CASSLPRRVDTQYF.

This clone was observed a single time. The chain has TRBV6-5 and TRBJ1-5; TRBD1 might be the D (5 bases). Germline CDR1 is MNHEY and CDR2 is SVGAGI. Trimming left V 8 bases short and J 2 bases short, with 10 bases between. The CDR3 loop spans 13 amino acids. The CDR3 nucleotides are TGTGCCAGCCGCAGGGACGGCAATCAGCCCCAGCATTTT. Amino acid sequence: CASRRDGNQPQHF.

The chain combines TRBV11-2 with TRBJ1-1; 10 bases agree with TRBD1. The CDR3 loop spans 18 amino acids. Germline CDR1 SGHAT, CDR2 FQNNGV. V lost 4 bases and J lost 1; bases outside the gene matches: 12. The CDR3 DNA sequence: TGTGCCAGCAGCTCACCCCTCGGACAGGGGGTAGAGAACACTGAAGCTTTCTTT. Its protein product is CASSSPLGQGVENTEAFF.